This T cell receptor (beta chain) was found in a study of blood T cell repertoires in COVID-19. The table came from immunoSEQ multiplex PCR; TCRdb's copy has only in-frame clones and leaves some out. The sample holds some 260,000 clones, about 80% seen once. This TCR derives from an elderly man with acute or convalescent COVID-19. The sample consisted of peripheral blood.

CDR3 DNA: TGTGCCAGCTCAGGACCCCAGGGGAGGAACACTGAAGCTTTCTTT. Encoded protein: CASSGPQGRNTEAFF. The genes are TRBV18 and TRBJ1-1; a possible D gene is TRBD1 (6 bases). Looked up from germline, CDR1 is KGHSH and CDR2 is LQKENI. The CDR3 has 15 amino acids. V dropped 5 bases and J dropped 1 base, with 14 bases sitting between them. Full variable domain (remainder filled in from reference TRBV18 and TRBJ1-1): NAGVMQNPRHLVRRRGQEARLRCSPMKGHSHVYWYRQLPEEGLKFMVYLQKENIIDESGMPKERFSAEFPKEGPSILRIQQVVRGDSAAYFCASSGPQGRNTEAFFGQGTRLTVV.